This TCR beta chain stems from a study of blood T cell repertoires in COVID-19. About the study: Italy, Spain and the United States were the sources of the convalescent and acute COVID-19 samples. The cDNA or gDNA used as material had been derived from T cells, B-cell-depleted T cells, or PBMCs.

Assay: immunoSEQ multiplex PCR; the TCRdb copy retains only in-frame clones and omits some. This sample yields over 200,000 clones, of which around 84% are seen a single time; around 2% belongs to the top ten. V was pared by 6 bases and J by 4 bases, with 10 bases between. Germline V gene lookup returns CDR1 KGHSH and CDR2 LQKENI. The CDR3 covers 13 residues. Sequencing was performed on peripheral blood. J is TRBJ1-5 and V is TRBV18, with D tentatively TRBD1 (5 bases). The origin of this receptor is a man in his forties or fifties who had recovered from COVID-19. The CDR3 region has the DNA TGTGCCAGCTCTGTCTCAGGGAATCAGCCCCAGCATTTT. Protein: CASSVSGNQPQHF.